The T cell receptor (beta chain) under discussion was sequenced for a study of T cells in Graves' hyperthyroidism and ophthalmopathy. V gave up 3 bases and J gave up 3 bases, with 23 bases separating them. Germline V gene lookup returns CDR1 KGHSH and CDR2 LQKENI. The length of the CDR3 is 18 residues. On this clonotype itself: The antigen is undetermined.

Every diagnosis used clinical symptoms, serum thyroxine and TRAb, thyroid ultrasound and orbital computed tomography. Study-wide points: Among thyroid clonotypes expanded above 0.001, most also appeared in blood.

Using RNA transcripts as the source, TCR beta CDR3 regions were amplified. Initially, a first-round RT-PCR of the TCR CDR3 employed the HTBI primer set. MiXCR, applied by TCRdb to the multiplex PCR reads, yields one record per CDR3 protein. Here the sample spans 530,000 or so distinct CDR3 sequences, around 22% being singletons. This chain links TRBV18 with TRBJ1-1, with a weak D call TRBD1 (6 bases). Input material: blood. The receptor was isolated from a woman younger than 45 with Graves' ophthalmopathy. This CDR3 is CASSPQEHPQGLDTEAFF. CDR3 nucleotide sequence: TGTGCCAGCTCACCCCAAGAGCACCCACAGGGTCTCGACACTGAAGCTTTCTTT.